The source of this T cell receptor (beta chain) is a study of beta chain features in type 1 diabetes. A sort by CD45RO/CCR7/CD25/CD127/CD95/CD27 yielded CD4+ naive, central memory, regulatory and stem cell-like memory cells. On this clone itself: Its antigen is unidentified.

Of the isolated RNA, all was reverse transcribed, and so the sequenced material was expressed TCRB transcripts. Profiled with immunoSEQ multiplex PCR; TCRdb holds only in-frame clones, not every one. Of about 160,000 clones in the sample, approximately 8.1% were seen once. CDR1 is GTSNPN, CDR2 SVGIG, per germline (reference sequence). The CDR3 is made up of 13 amino acids. Trimming shortened V by 0 bases and J by 7 bases, and 10 bases separated the two germline ends. Notes on the study in general: The VDJ junctions of type 1 diabetes patients carried fewer insertions and more deletions. There was a moderate but significant shortening of TCRB CDR3s in all four CD4+ subsets of Type 1 diabetes patients.

This TCR was recovered from a man younger than 35 in good health. The rearrangement uses TRBV30 and TRBJ2-1; D perhaps matches TRBD1 (6 bases). The sample taken for sequencing was central memory CD4+ T cells from blood. CDR3 in amino acids: CAWSVGRGNEQFF. CDR3 DNA sequence: TGTGCCTGGAGTGTCGGCAGGGGAAATGAGCAGTTCTTC.